Below are 21 T cell receptor beta chains sequenced from a single sample in a study of Graves' ophthalmopathy and Graves' hyperthyroidism. From RNA, the CDR3 regions of TCR beta chains were amplified and sequenced. The authors performed first-round RT-PCR with HTBI primers and then a second-round multiplex PCR. TCRdb re-called the multiplex PCR reads with MiXCR, one entry per CDR3 protein. The repertoire includes 600,000 to 700,000 distinct CDR3 sequences, roughly two fifths of them detected once, and about 3.3% sits in the top ten. Sequencing was performed on peripheral blood. The receptors originated from an adult man with Graves' ophthalmopathy.

At least ten counts were recorded for this clonotype. The chain links TRBV7-9 to TRBJ1-6; a possible D gene is TRBD1 (6 bases). CDR3 length equals 12 residues. Germline V gene lookup returns CDR1 SEHNR and CDR2 FQNEAQ (reference sequence). With 5 bases removed from V and 13 bases from J, the gap between germline ends came to 12 bases. CDR3 residues: CASSPWGAPLHF. DNA of the CDR3: TGTGCCAGCAGCCCGTGGGGGGCCCCCCTCCACTTT.

The chain combines TRBV7-9 with TRBJ1-2; no definite D call. Germline V gene sequence: CDR1 SEHNR, CDR2 FQNEAQ (reference sequence). The ends were cut back, 5 bases at V and 9 bases at J, with 16 bases in the middle. This CDR3 region has 13 residues. In DNA form, the CDR3 reads TGTGCCAGCAGCCAAGGCCCTACCGGGAGCTACACCTTC. This translates into CASSQGPTGSYTF. The whole variable domain, filled in from reference TRBV7-9 and TRBJ1-2, reads DTGVSQNPRHKITKRGQNVTFRCDPISEHNRLYWYRQTLGQGPEFLTYFQNEAQLEKSRLLSDRFSAERPKGSFSTLEIQRTEQGDSAMYLCASSQGPTGSYTFGSGTRLTVV.

This chain links TRBV10-2 with TRBJ2-6; D remains ambiguous. This CDR3 is 13 amino acids long. The germline CDR1 and CDR2 sequences are WSHSY and SAAADI. Trimming cost V 6 bases and J 4 bases, with 7 bases left between them. The CDR3 protein is CASRAPGANVLTF. CDR3 bases: TGCGCCAGCAGGGCGCCGGGGGCCAACGTCCTGACTTTC.

This clonotype was seen a few times. This rearrangement joins TRBV12-3 or TRBV12-4 to TRBJ2-7, with no clear D. The germline V and J ends were trimmed by 4 bases and 2 bases, with 9 bases remaining between them. The CDR3 runs 13 residues. The CDR3 is CASSSRAPYEQYF. DNA for the CDR3: TGTGCCAGCAGTTCTAGGGCCCCCTACGAGCAGTACTTC.

This chain connects TRBV29-1 to TRBJ1-2; TRBD1 agrees at 7 bases. CDR1 and CDR2 from the germline V gene are SQVTM and ANQGSEA. CDR3 length: 12 residues. V shed 8 bases and J 5 bases; nucleotides not matched to a gene: 8. The CDR3: CSLEGQPYGYTF. The DNA of the CDR3 is TGCAGCTTGGAGGGACAGCCTTATGGCTACACCTTC.

This clonotype was observed at least ten times. CDR3 sequence (DNA): TGTGCCAGCAGCCAAGATAGCCGCGAGCAGTACTTC. Protein product: CASSQDSREQYF. The rearrangement joins TRBV14 to TRBJ2-7; D unclear. V lost 0 bases and J 6 bases, leaving 6 bases between the germline ends. This CDR3 comprises 12 residues. CDR1 is SGHDN and CDR2 is FVKESK in the germline V gene.

As to this clonotype: Just one base apart from a much larger clone, this may be a read error. V gene TRBV7-9 combines with J gene TRBJ1-5; D is ambiguous. Germline V gene lookup returns CDR1 SEHNR and CDR2 FQNEAQ (reference sequence). The CDR3 loop spans 13 amino acids. The CDR3 DNA sequence: TGTTCCAGCAGAGCCTTAGTAAATCAGCCCCAGCATTTT. Protein: CSSRALVNQPQHF. The full variable domain, its missing parts supplied by reference TRBV7-9 and TRBJ1-5, is DTGVSQNPRHKITKRGQNVTFRCDPISEHNRLYWYRQTLGQGPEFLTYFQNEAQLEKSRLLSDRFSAERPKGSFSTLEIQRTEQGDSAMYLCSSRALVNQPQHFGDGTRLSIL.

The CDR3 spells CASRGGTGEKLFF. The DNA of the CDR3 is TGTGCCAGCAGGGGCGGGACAGGGGAAAAACTGTTTTTT. The chain employs TRBV7-8 and TRBJ1-4, with TRBD1 matching 9 bases. V lost 6 bases, J lost 8 bases, and 4 bases stayed unmatched. CDR3 length: 13 residues. Germline lookup yields CDR1 SGHVS and CDR2 FQNEAQ.

This clonotype has just a few counts. The chain employs TRBV6-5 and TRBJ1-5, with unresolved D. In germline, CDR1 is MNHEY, CDR2 SVGAGI. V was clipped by 3 bases and J by 7 bases, with 13 bases between them. The CDR3 contains 14 residues. The CDR3 region is CASSYSRDGQPQHF. The CDR3 nucleotides read TGTGCCAGCAGTTATAGTCGTGACGGGCAGCCCCAGCATTTT.

The chain is built from TRBV29-1 and TRBJ1-4, with a weak D call TRBD1 (5 bases). Germline CDR1 is SQVTM and CDR2 is ANQGSEA. The CDR3 has 16 amino acids. The CDR3 reads CSARDTRGGANEKLFF. As DNA, the CDR3 is TGCAGTGCTAGAGATACTCGCGGGGGGGCTAATGAAAAACTGTTTTTT.

The chain links TRBV10-3 to TRBJ1-2; D not resolved. Germline V CDR1 and CDR2: ENHRY, SYGVKD. The V end lost 11 bases, the J end lost 0 bases, and 13 bases lay between the germline ends. The CDR3 sequence is 13 residues long. CDR3 coding DNA: TGTGCCTTAGAACAGCGAACTAACTATGGCTACACCTTC. Its protein product is CALEQRTNYGYTF.

CDR3 sequence reads: CASSYSPVGNQPQHF. CDR3 bases: TGTGCCAGCAGTTACTCGCCAGTGGGCAATCAGCCCCAGCATTTT. The chain employs TRBV6-5 and TRBJ1-5; D unresolved. The germline gives CDR1 MNHEY, CDR2 SVGAGI. The CDR3 totals 15 residues. Trimming removed 0 bases from V and 2 bases from J, with 8 bases in between.

V and J are TRBV2 and TRBJ1-6; 12 bases are shared with TRBD1. With 7 bases clipped from V and 7 bases from J, the junction kept 5 bases outside the gene matches. The germline gives CDR1 SNHLY, CDR2 FYNNEI. This CDR3 region has 15 residues. CDR3 nucleotide sequence: TGTGCCAGCACGATGGGACAGGGGGCCAATTCACCCCTCCACTTT. This sequence encodes CASTMGQGANSPLHF. Full variable domain (outside the CDR3, taken from reference TRBV2 and TRBJ1-6): EPEVTQTPSHQVTQMGQEVILRCVPISNHLYFYWYRQILGQKVEFLVSFYNNEISEKSEIFDDQFSVERPDGSNFTLKIRSTKLEDSAMYFCASTMGQGANSPLHFGNGTRLTVT.

This clonotype has at least ten counts. The chain joins TRBV5-5 to TRBJ1-6, with D possibly matching TRBD1 (5 bases). Trimming cost V 3 bases and J 6 bases, with 10 bases left between them. The CDR3 covers 14 residues. Germline-derived CDR1 and CDR2 are SGHKS and YYEKEE (reference sequence). This chain's CDR3 is CASSSRATNSPLHF. In nucleotides, the CDR3 is TGTGCCAGCAGCTCCAGGGCGACTAATTCACCCCTCCACTTT.

There are many counts of this clonotype. The rearrangement uses TRBV12-3 or TRBV12-4 and TRBJ1-1, with D possibly being TRBD1 (6 bases). CDR3 length: 14 residues. Between the trimmed V and J ends, which lost 6 bases and 1 base, there was a span of 12 bases. The CDR3 coding sequence is TGTGCCAGCAGCCCCTGGACAGAGAACACTGAAGCTTTCTTT. Its translation is CASSPWTENTEAFF.

This rearrangement joins TRBV12-3 or TRBV12-4 to TRBJ2-7; TRBD1 matches 9 bases. Trimming removed 5 bases from V and 3 bases from J; junction bases left unmatched: 11. This CDR3 is built from 16 residues. In nucleotides, the CDR3 is TGTGCCAGCAGTCCTAACAGGGGGCCGAGGATCTACGAGCAGTACTTC. Translating it yields CASSPNRGPRIYEQYF.

The chain has TRBV7-2 and TRBJ1-1; D gene ambiguous. Trimming took off 6 bases at V and 1 base at J, with 9 bases between the two ends. Germline loops: CDR1 SGHTA, CDR2 FQGNSA. The CDR3 is made up of 13 amino acids. CDR3 nucleotides: TGTGCCAGCAGGTTCCGAGAGAACACTGAAGCTTTCTTT. This sequence encodes CASRFRENTEAFF.

This chain uses TRBV24-1 with TRBJ2-5; 7 nucleotides match TRBD2. The CDR3 spans 14 residues. The V gene's germline CDR1 is KGHDR and CDR2 SFDVKD. Germline trimming cut 9 bases from V and 4 bases from J; bases unmatched to any gene: 10. CDR3 DNA sequence: TGTGCCACCCGCGTCCGGACTAGTGGAGAGACCCAGTACTTC. Residues: CATRVRTSGETQYF.

This clonotype has a single count. One base away lies a much larger clone, so this may be a sequencing read error. The rearrangement links TRBV7-3 to TRBJ2-2, with D maybe TRBD2 (5 bases). The CDR3 consists of 13 residues. The germline V gene encodes CDR1 SGHTA and CDR2 FQGTGA. Here the CDR3 DNA reads TGTGCCAGCAGCTTAGTTCACACCGGGGAGCCGTTTTTT. Its protein product is CASSLVHTGEPFF.

This clonotype was observed many times. The chain links TRBV5-1 to TRBJ1-1; D is unclear. CDR3 length: 14 residues. The V gene lost 0 bases and the J gene lost 6 bases, with 12 bases spanning the gap. CDR1 is SGHRS, CDR2 YFSETQ, per germline. In nucleotides, the CDR3 is TGCGCCAGCAGCTTGGATATGTTTGAGCCTGAAGCTTTCTTT. It translates to CASSLDMFEPEAFF.

This clonotype was counted at least ten times. V is TRBV20-1 and J is TRBJ2-5, with D perhaps TRBD2 (6 bases). Trimming took 2 bases from V and 2 from J, leaving 18 bases between them. Germline CDR1 is DFQATT and CDR2 is SNEGSKA (reference sequence). The CDR3 sequence is 16 residues long. In nucleotides, the CDR3 is TGCAGTGCTAGACCCCGGGACTGGTTCCTTCAAGAGACCCAGTACTTC. It is translated as CSARPRDWFLQETQYF.